This entry lists 29 T cell receptor beta chains sequenced from one sample in a study of T cell repertoires in cytomegalovirus infection. Antigens for these TCRs are unknown. Each CDR3 protein gets one entry after TCRdb re-called the reads with MiXCR. The data contain roughly 990,000 distinct CDR3 sequences, roughly 31% of them singletons. This specimen was cultured CD8+ T cells from PBMCs, taken from culture after CMV antigen stimulation. These receptors all stem from a human donor in good health (CMV status not recorded). Some clones in this sample may be carry-over from other donors' samples.

This clonotype was picked up a small number of times. V and J are TRBV24-1 and TRBJ2-2, with D unresolved. The germline V gene has CDR1 KGHDR and CDR2 SFDVKD. Trimming shortened V by 5 bases and J by 2 bases, and 8 bases separated the two germline ends. CDR3 length: 14 residues. CDR3 in amino acids: CATSGATNTGELFF. The CDR3 DNA reads TGTGCCACCAGTGGAGCGACCAACACCGGGGAGCTGTTTTTT.

The rearrangement uses TRBV14 and TRBJ2-2; no clear D. Germline V lookup: CDR1 SGHDN, CDR2 FVKESK. CDR3 size: 16 residues. Deletions cut 2 bases from V and 2 bases from J, with 12 bases between. The CDR3 here is CASSQQAWDNTGELFF. For the CDR3, the DNA is TGTGCCAGCAGCCAACAAGCGTGGGATAACACCGGGGAGCTGTTTTTT.

This clonotype was observed a few times. V usage is TRBV5-1 and J usage is TRBJ1-1; 7 bases align to TRBD1. Germline loops: CDR1 SGHRS, CDR2 YFSETQ. The J segment lost 3 bases and the V segment lost 4 bases, leaving 9 bases of the junction unmatched. The CDR3 length is 15 residues. The CDR3 region has the DNA TGCGCCAGCAGCCGGGCCCGGGACAGCCACACTGAAGCTTTCTTT. Amino acid sequence: CASSRARDSHTEAFF.

A few counts support this clonotype. The gene calls are TRBV14 and TRBJ2-6; D is perhaps TRBD1 (5 bases). The CDR3 is 16 residues long. Germline CDR1 is SGHDN and CDR2 is FVKESK. Trimming stripped 1 base from V and 4 bases from J, with 11 bases between. Here the CDR3 DNA reads TGTGCCAGCAGCCAAGTAGACAGACCCGGGGCCAACGTCCTGACTTTC. Translating it yields CASSQVDRPGANVLTF.

In its sample, this clonotype was seen a few times. The chain employs TRBV19 and TRBJ2-3; 11 nucleotides agree with TRBD1. With 3 bases clipped from V and 5 bases from J, the junction kept 4 bases outside the gene matches. The length of the CDR3 is 15 residues. CDR1 LNHDA and CDR2 SQIVND come from the germline V gene (reference sequence). The CDR3 reads CASSIRDRGGDTQYF. The DNA of the CDR3 is TGTGCCAGTAGTATCCGGGACAGGGGGGGAGATACGCAGTATTTT.

V gene TRBV19 combines with J gene TRBJ1-5, with no clear D. Trimming took off 11 bases at V and 0 bases at J, with 17 bases between the two ends. The CDR3 is 15 residues long. The germline gives CDR1 LNHDA, CDR2 SQIVND (reference sequence). The CDR3 sequence: CACRRAPYSNQPQHF. CDR3 nucleotide sequence: TGTGCCTGCCGACGGGCCCCATATAGCAATCAGCCCCAGCATTTT.

This clonotype was seen a handful of times. The chain is built from TRBV7-6 and TRBJ2-3; D is unresolved. V lost 5 bases and J lost 5, with 11 bases in between. The CDR3 runs 13 residues. In germline, CDR1 is SGHVS, CDR2 FNYEAQ. CDR3 amino acids: CASSPRFQDTQYF. The DNA of the CDR3 is TGTGCCAGCAGCCCCCGATTCCAAGATACGCAGTATTTT.

This chain links TRBV19 with TRBJ2-7; D call uncertain. Germline CDR1 reads LNHDA; CDR2 reads SQIVND (reference sequence). The ends were cut back, 7 bases at V and 7 bases at J, with 8 bases in the middle. This CDR3 has 10 amino acids. CDR3 region: CASTIGEQYF. DNA for the CDR3: TGTGCCAGTACGATAGGAGAGCAGTACTTC.

This clonotype is a singleton in its sample. This chain links TRBV5-4 with TRBJ2-1; weak D call: TRBD1 (6 bases). The CDR3 is made up of 15 amino acids. Trimming left V 0 bases short and J 5 bases short, with 12 bases between. Germline V gene sequence: CDR1 SGHNT, CDR2 YYREEE (reference sequence). For the CDR3, the DNA is TGTGCCAGCAGCTTGGGGACAGATTTCGACAATGAGCAGTTCTTC. Translated: CASSLGTDFDNEQFF.

This clonotype has ten or more counts. In nucleotides, the CDR3 is TGTGCCAGCAGCTTTCTTTACAATGAGCAGTTCTTC. This encodes CASSFLYNEQFF. The J gene is TRBJ2-1, the V gene TRBV12-3 or TRBV12-4; no definite D call. The CDR3 sequence is 12 residues long. Deletions cut 6 bases from V and 4 bases from J, with 7 bases between.

The chain has TRBV20-1 and TRBJ2-5; TRBD2 matches 14 bases. There are 19 residues in the CDR3. Germline V gene lookup returns CDR1 DFQATT and CDR2 SNEGSKA (reference sequence). The ends lost 0 bases at V and 1 base at J; junction bases unmatched: 10. CDR3 sequence: CSAREGLAGAYNFQETQYF. The DNA of the CDR3 is TGCAGTGCTAGAGAGGGACTAGCGGGGGCCTATAATTTCCAAGAGACCCAGTACTTC.

This clonotype was counted a single time. The V and J genes are TRBV5-4 and TRBJ2-2; 7 bases line up with TRBD2. This CDR3 has 16 amino acids. The V and J ends lost 4 bases and 1 base, in that order; junction bases with no gene match: 7. Per the germline V gene, CDR1 is SGHNT and CDR2 is YYREEE (reference sequence). CDR3 sequence: CASSPRLAGNTGELFF. In nucleotides, the CDR3 is TGTGCCAGCAGCCCTCGATTAGCGGGGAACACCGGGGAGCTGTTTTTT. The variable domain in full, with the rest retrieved from reference TRBV5-4 and TRBJ2-2, is ETGVTQSPTHLIKTRGQQVTLRCSSQSGHNTVSWYQQALGQGPQFIFQYYREEENGRGNFPPRFSGLQFPNYSSELNVNALELDDSALYLCASSPRLAGNTGELFFGEGSRLTVL.

The chain employs TRBV29-1 and TRBJ2-7, with D unclear. The germline V gene has CDR1 SQVTM and CDR2 ANQGSEA. V lost 4 bases and J 5 bases, leaving 12 bases between the germline ends. This CDR3 spans 12 amino acids. This chain's CDR3 is CSVATLSDEQYF. The CDR3 region has the DNA TGCAGCGTTGCGACCCTCTCTGACGAGCAGTACTTC.

Only a few counts were recorded for this clonotype. The rearrangement joins TRBV7-2 to TRBJ2-7; no definite D call. Trimming took 1 base from V and 2 from J, leaving 9 bases between them. Germline V gene lookup returns CDR1 SGHTA and CDR2 FQGNSA. CDR3 length equals 14 residues. The CDR3 bases are TGTGCCAGCAGCTTAGTGGGCCAGACCTACGAGCAGTACGTC. Its protein product is CASSLVGQTYEQYV.

This rearrangement joins TRBV12-3 or TRBV12-4 to TRBJ1-2, with 7 bases fitting TRBD1. Trimming cost V 5 bases and J 5 bases; bases outside gene matches: 11. The CDR3 covers 15 residues. The CDR3 DNA follows: TGTGCCAGCAGTCCATCTAGGGACAGAACTTATGGCTACACCTTC. It specifies CASSPSRDRTYGYTF.

This clonotype was seen ten or more times. J is TRBJ1-1 and V is TRBV7-2, with 8 bases lining up with TRBD1. V shed 0 bases and J 0 bases; nucleotides not matched to a gene: 6. This CDR3 has 17 amino acids. Germline assignment: CDR1 SGHTA and CDR2 FQGNSA. CDR3 loop: CASSLARQGRMNTEAFF. CDR3 DNA sequence: TGTGCCAGCAGCTTAGCCCGACAGGGGAGGATGAACACTGAAGCTTTCTTT.

V gene TRBV13 combines with J gene TRBJ2-7; tentative D call: TRBD1 (6 bases). CDR1 PRHDT and CDR2 FYEKMQ come from the germline V gene (reference sequence). This CDR3 region has 16 residues. V was clipped by 5 bases and J by 1 base, with 18 bases between them. The CDR3 DNA is TGTGCCAGCAGCAGCAACAGGGAAGGAGGATCCTACGAGCAGTACTTC. Amino acids: CASSSNREGGSYEQYF.

A few counts support this clonotype. The chain has TRBV7-6 and TRBJ2-2, with D possibly matching TRBD2 (7 bases). The V end lost 6 bases, the J end lost 4 bases, and 12 bases lay between the germline ends. The CDR3 loop spans 14 amino acids. Germline CDR1 reads SGHVS; CDR2 reads FNYEAQ. CDR3 region: CASSRGGLTGELFF. The CDR3 DNA reads as TGTGCCAGCAGTAGGGGGGGGCTCACCGGGGAGCTGTTTTTT. Together with reference TRBV7-6 and TRBJ2-2, the CDR3 gives the full variable domain: GAGVSQSPRYKVTKRGQDVALRCDPISGHVSLYWYRQALGQGPEFLTYFNYEAQQDKSGLPNDRFSAERPEGSISTLTIQRTEQRDSAMYRCASSRGGLTGELFFGEGSRLTVL.

Points on this clonotype: The junction does not match germline at one end; this may be a read error. The chain links TRBV5-5 to TRBJ2-1; D might be TRBD2 (5 bases). There are 11 residues in the CDR3. Germline V gene lookup returns CDR1 SGHKS and CDR2 YYEKEE (reference sequence). This CDR3 is CTSTGYNEQFF. In DNA form, the CDR3 reads TGTACCAGCACGGGGTACAATGAGCAGTTCTTC.

The CDR3 sequence is CASSGTFGSYEQYF. In nucleotides, the CDR3 is TGTGCCAGCAGTGGGACATTTGGCTCCTACGAGCAGTACTTC. This chain joins TRBV27 and TRBJ2-7; the D gene is possibly TRBD1 (6 bases). V gave up 5 bases and J gave up 0 bases, with 11 bases separating them. CDR1 and CDR2 from the germline V gene are MNHEY and SMNVEV (reference sequence). The CDR3 is 14 amino acids.

This clonotype was observed many times. This rearrangement joins TRBV7-8 to TRBJ2-2; TRBD1 matches at 12 bases. V lost 4 bases, J lost 4 bases, and 4 bases stayed unmatched. The CDR3 has 16 residues. The germline V gene has CDR1 SGHVS and CDR2 FQNEAQ. The CDR3 DNA is TGTGCCAGCAGCTCGGGGACAGGGGGCTTCACCGGGGAGCTGTTTTTT. This encodes CASSSGTGGFTGELFF.

To note about this clonotype: At one of its ends the junction is not consistent with the germline gene, which may arise from a read error. The CDR3 loop reads CASSQGAGTTF. The CDR3 region has the DNA TGTGCCAGCAGTCAGGGAGCCGGGACTACCTTT. The chain has TRBV2 and TRBJ2-3, with TRBD2 matching 7 bases. The CDR3 loop spans 11 amino acids. Per germline, CDR1 SNHLY and CDR2 FYNNEI.

The chain has TRBV5-4 and TRBJ1-1; D is possibly TRBD1 (5 bases). The CDR3 has 13 residues. The germline CDR1 and CDR2 sequences are SGHNT and YYREEE (reference sequence). Trimming took 4 bases from V and 8 from J, leaving 15 bases between them. CDR3 bases: TGTGCCAGCAGCCCCACCGGGACCGTGGAAGCTTTCTTT. It yields the protein CASSPTGTVEAFF.

At least ten counts were recorded for this clonotype. The chain couples TRBV7-2 to TRBJ1-2; possibly TRBD1 for D (6 bases). Trimming removed 4 bases from V and 3 bases from J, with 12 bases in between. The V gene's germline CDR1 is SGHTA and CDR2 FQGNSA. The CDR3 spans 14 residues. Here the CDR3 reads CASSYTGKDYGYTF. The CDR3 DNA sequence: TGTGCCAGCAGCTATACAGGGAAGGACTATGGCTACACCTTC. Looking up the rest from reference TRBV7-2 and TRBJ1-2 gives the full variable domain: GAGVSQSPSNKVTEKGKDVELRCDPISGHTALYWYRQSLGQGLEFLIYFQGNSAPDKSGLPSDRFSAERTGGSVSTLTIQRTQQEDSAVYLCASSYTGKDYGYTFGSGTRLTVV.

The gene calls are TRBV24-1 and TRBJ2-3, with 8 bases lining up with TRBD2. V shed 0 bases and J 2 bases; nucleotides not matched to a gene: 9. The CDR3 consists of 18 residues. Germline CDR1 reads KGHDR; CDR2 reads SFDVKD. This CDR3 reads CATSDLGVAGSYTDTQYF. CDR3 nucleotide sequence: TGTGCCACCAGTGATTTGGGCGTAGCGGGGTCATACACAGATACGCAGTATTTT.

At least ten counts were recorded for this clonotype. The gene calls are TRBV7-9 and TRBJ2-5; D might be TRBD1 (6 bases). Germline CDR1 and CDR2: SEHNR and FQNEAQ (reference sequence). CDR3 length: 14 residues. V lost 5 bases and J 5 bases, leaving 15 bases between the germline ends. CDR3 in amino acids: CASSDNRDEETQYF. CDR3 nucleotide sequence: TGTGCCAGCAGCGATAACAGGGATGAGGAGACCCAGTACTTC.

The sample holds a few counts of this clonotype. The rearrangement links TRBV9 to TRBJ1-2; no clear D. This CDR3 contains 16 residues. Per the germline V gene, CDR1 is SGDLS and CDR2 is YYNGEE. Trimming pared 2 bases from V and 1 base from J, leaving 15 bases between. In DNA, the CDR3 is TGTGCCAGCAGCGTGGATAACAGACCGGTTAACTATGGCTACACCTTC. Translating it yields CASSVDNRPVNYGYTF.

This sequence joins TRBV7-4 and TRBJ1-2; no definite D call. V was shortened by 6 bases and J by 8 bases, with 13 bases between the two germline ends. The CDR3 totals 12 residues. Germline-derived CDR1 and CDR2 are SGHVT and SQSDAQ. The CDR3 spells CASRLELRGYTF. The DNA of the CDR3 is TGTGCCAGCAGACTAGAACTCAGAGGCTACACCTTC. The full variable domain, completed using reference TRBV7-4 and TRBJ1-2, is GAGVSQSPRYKVAKRGRDVALRCDSISGHVTLYWYRQTLGQGSEVLTYSQSDAQRDKSGRPSGRFSAERPERSVSTLKIQRTEQGDSAVYLCASRLELRGYTFGSGTRLTVV.

This clonotype appeared a few times. The V gene is TRBV6-5, the J gene TRBJ2-5; the D call may be TRBD1 or TRBD2 (5 bases each). The germline V gene encodes CDR1 MNHEY and CDR2 SVGAGI. The CDR3 contains 14 residues. The ends were cut back, 0 bases at V and 1 base at J, with 6 bases in the middle. The CDR3 protein is CASSYSGTQETQYF. For the CDR3, the DNA is TGTGCCAGCAGTTACTCGGGGACCCAAGAGACCCAGTACTTC.